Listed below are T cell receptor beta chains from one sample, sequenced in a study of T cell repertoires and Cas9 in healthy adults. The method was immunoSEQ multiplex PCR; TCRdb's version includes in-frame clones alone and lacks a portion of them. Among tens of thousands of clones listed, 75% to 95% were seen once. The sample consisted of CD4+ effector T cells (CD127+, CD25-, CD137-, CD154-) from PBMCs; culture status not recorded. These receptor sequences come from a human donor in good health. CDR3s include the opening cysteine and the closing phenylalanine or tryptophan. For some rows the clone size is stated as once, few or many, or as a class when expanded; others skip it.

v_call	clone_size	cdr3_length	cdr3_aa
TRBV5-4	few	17	CASSPHGGVAGENEQFF
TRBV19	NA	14	CASMAGRTTDTQYF
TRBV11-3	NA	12	CASSSGDSPLHF
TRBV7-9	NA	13	CASSLGGFGGDTF
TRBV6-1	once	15	CASRGDRGSYNEQFF
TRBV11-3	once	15	CASSSRKGGPGELFF
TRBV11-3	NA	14	CASSSRTATETQYF
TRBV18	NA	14	CASSPELPPNEQFF
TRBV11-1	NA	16	CASSLVPGQGSGEQYF
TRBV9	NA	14	CASSLGTGGETQYF
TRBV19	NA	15	CASSIGTGVSYGYTF
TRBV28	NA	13	CASSLLARYGYTF
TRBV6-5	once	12	CASSYKRTEAFF
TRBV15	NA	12	CATKLDTDTQYF
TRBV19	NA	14	CASSILPDSNEQFF
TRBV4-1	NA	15	CASSQGLAVHNEQFF
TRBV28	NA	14	CASSLAGGGGKLFF
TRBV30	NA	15	CAWSSGQMNTGELFF
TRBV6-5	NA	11	CASSLNYEQYF
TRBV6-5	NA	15	CASTAGRGSYNEQFF
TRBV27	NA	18	CASSSTLRTRRGPYEQYF
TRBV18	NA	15	CASSPGQVGTDTQYF
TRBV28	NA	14	CASSLSDRFYEQYF
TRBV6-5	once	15	CASSSSGGNNEKLFF
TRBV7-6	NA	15	CASSLGSLSGNTIYF
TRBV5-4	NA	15	CASSRPSGGSYEQYF
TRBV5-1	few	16	CASSSLAGGTTDTQYF
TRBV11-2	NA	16	CASSDRDASTNEKLFF
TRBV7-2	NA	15	CASSLDRRRGEKLFF
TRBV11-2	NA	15	CASSLGAGRNYGYTF
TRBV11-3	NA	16	CASSSSGSGGSDEQYF
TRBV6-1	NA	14	CASDRAGGNQPQHF
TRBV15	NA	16	CATSRGTSTSTDTQYF
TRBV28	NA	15	CASLGAGQGRTEAFF
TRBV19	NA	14	CASSIEDRVGEQYF
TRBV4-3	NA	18	CASSQEPYLAGADNEQFF
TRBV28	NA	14	CASSRTGEQETQYF
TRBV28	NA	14	CASSSPHGLREQYF
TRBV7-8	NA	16	CASSLRAATTLTEAFF
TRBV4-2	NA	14	CASSQGQLNTEAFF
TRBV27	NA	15	CASSRSGTGNQPQHF
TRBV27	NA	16	CASSAWGVARQETQYF
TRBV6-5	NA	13	CASSRPGANVLTF
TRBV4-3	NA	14	CASSQGDRNYGYTF
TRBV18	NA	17	CASSQGAGGTLNTEAFF
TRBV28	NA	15	CASSGGVLGRETQYF
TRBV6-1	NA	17	CASSVAYRVATNEKLFF
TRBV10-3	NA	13	CAISEREDYEQYF
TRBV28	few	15	CASSFRDRAGSPLHF